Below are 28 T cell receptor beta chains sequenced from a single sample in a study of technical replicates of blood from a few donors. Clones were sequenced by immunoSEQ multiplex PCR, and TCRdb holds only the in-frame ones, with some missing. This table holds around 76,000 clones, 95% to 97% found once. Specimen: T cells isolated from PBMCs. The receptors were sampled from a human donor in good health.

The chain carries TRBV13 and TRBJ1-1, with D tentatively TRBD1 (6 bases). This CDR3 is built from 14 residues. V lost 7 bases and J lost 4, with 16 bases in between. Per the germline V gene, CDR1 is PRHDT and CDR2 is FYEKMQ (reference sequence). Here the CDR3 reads CASTRGGGGTEAFF. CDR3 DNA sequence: TGTGCCAGCACCCGCGGGGGAGGGGGCACTGAAGCTTTCTTT.

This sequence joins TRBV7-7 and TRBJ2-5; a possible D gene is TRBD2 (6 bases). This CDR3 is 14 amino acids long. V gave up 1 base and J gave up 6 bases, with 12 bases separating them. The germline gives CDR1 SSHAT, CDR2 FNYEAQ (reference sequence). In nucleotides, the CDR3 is TGTGCCAGCAGCTTAGATCATGGGGGGAAGACCCAGTACTTC. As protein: CASSLDHGGKTQYF.

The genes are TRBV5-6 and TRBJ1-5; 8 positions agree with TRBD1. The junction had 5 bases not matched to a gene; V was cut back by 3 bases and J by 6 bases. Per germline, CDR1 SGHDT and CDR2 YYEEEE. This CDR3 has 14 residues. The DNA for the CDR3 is TGTGCCAGCAGCTGGCAGGGGGCGAGTCAGCCCCAGCATTTT. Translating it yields CASSWQGASQPQHF.

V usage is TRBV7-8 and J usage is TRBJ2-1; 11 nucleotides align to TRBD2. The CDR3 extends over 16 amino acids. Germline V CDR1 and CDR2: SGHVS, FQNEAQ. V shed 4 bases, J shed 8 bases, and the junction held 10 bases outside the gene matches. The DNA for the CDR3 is TGTGCCAGCAGCTCAGCCTATAGTAGCGGGGGGGATGAGCAGTTCTTC. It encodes CASSSAYSSGGDEQFF.

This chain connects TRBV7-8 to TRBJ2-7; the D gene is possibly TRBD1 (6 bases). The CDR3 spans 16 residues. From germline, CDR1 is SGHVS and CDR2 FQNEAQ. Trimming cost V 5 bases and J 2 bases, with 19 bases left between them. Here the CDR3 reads CASSLITPGVPYEQYF. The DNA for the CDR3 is TGTGCCAGCAGCCTAATTACCCCAGGGGTCCCCTACGAGCAGTACTTC.

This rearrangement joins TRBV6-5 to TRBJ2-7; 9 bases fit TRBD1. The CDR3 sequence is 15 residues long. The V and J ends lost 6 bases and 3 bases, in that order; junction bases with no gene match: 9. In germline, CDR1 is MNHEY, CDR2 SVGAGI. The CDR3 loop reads CASRSGQGRIYEQYF. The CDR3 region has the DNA TGTGCCAGCAGGTCCGGACAGGGGCGAATCTACGAGCAGTACTTC.

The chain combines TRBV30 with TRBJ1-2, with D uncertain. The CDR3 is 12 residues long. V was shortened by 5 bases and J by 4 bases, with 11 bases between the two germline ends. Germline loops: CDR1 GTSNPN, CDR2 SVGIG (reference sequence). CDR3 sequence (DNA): TGTGCCTGGGCGGCGGGCCCCTATGGCTACACCTTC. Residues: CAWAAGPYGYTF.

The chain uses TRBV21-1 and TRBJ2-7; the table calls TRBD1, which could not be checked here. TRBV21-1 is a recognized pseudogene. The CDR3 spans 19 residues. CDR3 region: CASSQFNYSGQGSSYEQYF. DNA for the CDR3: TGTGCCAGCAGCCAGTTTAACTACTCCGGACAGGGGAGCTCCTACGAGCAGTACTTC.

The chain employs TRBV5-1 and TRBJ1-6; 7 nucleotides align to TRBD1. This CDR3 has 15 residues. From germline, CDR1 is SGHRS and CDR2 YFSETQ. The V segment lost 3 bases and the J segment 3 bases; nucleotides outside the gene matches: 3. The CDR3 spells CASSSTGFYNSPLHF. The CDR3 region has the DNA TGCGCCAGCAGCTCGACAGGGTTCTATAATTCACCCCTCCACTTT. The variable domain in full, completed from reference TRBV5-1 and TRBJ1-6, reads KAGVTQTPRYLIKTRGQQVTLSCSPISGHRSVSWYQQTPGQGLQFLFEYFSETQRNKGNFPGRFSGRQFSNSRSEMNVSTLELGDSALYLCASSSTGFYNSPLHFGNGTRLTVT.

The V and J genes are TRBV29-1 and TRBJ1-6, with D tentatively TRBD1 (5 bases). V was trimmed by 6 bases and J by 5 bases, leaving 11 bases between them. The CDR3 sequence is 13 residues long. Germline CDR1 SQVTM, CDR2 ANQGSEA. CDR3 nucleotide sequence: TGCAGCGTGGGTCAGGGAAATAATTCACCCCTCCACTTT. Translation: CSVGQGNNSPLHF.

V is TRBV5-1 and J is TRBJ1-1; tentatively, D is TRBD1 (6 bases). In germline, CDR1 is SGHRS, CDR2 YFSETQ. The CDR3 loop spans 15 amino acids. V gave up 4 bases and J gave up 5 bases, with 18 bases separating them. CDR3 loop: CASSQMGGAGTEAFF. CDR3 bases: TGCGCCAGCAGCCAAATGGGGGGGGCGGGAACTGAAGCTTTCTTT. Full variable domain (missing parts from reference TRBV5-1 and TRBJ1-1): KAGVTQTPRYLIKTRGQQVTLSCSPISGHRSVSWYQQTPGQGLQFLFEYFSETQRNKGNFPGRFSGRQFSNSRSEMNVSTLELGDSALYLCASSQMGGAGTEAFFGQGTRLTVV.

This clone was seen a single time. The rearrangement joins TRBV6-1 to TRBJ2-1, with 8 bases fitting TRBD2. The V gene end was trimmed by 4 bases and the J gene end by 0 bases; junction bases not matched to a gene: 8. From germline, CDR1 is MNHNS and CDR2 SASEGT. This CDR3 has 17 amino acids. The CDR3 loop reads CASSVGSGIFSYNEQFF. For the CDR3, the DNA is TGTGCCAGCAGTGTGGGTAGCGGGATCTTCTCCTACAATGAGCAGTTCTTC.

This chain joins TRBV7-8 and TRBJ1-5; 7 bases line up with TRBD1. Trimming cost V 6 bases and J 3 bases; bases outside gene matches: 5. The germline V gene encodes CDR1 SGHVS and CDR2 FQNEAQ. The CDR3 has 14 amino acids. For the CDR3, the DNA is TGTGCCAGCAGGCTAGGGGGCCCCAATCAGCCCCAGCATTTT. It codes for CASRLGGPNQPQHF.

The CDR3 is CASSEGSYGYTF. Here the CDR3 DNA reads TGTGCCAGCAGTGAAGGCAGCTATGGCTACACCTTC. This rearrangement joins TRBV6-1 to TRBJ1-2; the D is unclear. Germline V gene sequence: CDR1 MNHNS, CDR2 SASEGT. This CDR3 region has 12 residues. V was trimmed by 1 base and J by 4 bases, leaving 4 bases between them.

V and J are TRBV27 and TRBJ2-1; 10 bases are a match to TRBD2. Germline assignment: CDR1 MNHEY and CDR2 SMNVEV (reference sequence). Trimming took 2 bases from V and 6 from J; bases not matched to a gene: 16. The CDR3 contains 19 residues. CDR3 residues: CASSLVVQGLAGGPNEQFF. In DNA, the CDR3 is TGTGCCAGCAGTTTAGTGGTTCAGGGATTAGCGGGAGGACCCAATGAGCAGTTCTTC.

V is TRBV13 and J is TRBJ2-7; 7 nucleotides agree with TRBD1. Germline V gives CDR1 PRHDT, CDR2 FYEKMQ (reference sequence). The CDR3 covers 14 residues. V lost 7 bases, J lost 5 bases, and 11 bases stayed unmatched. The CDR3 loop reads CASTPPDRPDEQYF. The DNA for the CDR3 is TGTGCCAGCACCCCCCCGGACAGGCCCGACGAGCAGTACTTC.

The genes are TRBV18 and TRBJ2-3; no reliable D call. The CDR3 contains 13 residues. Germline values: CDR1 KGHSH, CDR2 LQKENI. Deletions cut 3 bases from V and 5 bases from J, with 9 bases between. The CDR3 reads CASSPTARDTQYF. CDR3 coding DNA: TGTGCCAGCTCACCCACAGCCCGAGATACGCAGTATTTT.

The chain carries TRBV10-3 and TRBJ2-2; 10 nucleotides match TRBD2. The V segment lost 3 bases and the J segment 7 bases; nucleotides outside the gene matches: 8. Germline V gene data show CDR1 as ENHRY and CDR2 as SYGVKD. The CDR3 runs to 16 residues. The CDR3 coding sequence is TGTGCCATCAGTGACGGTCTAGCGGGGGAGTTCGGGGAGCTGTTTTTT. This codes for CAISDGLAGEFGELFF.

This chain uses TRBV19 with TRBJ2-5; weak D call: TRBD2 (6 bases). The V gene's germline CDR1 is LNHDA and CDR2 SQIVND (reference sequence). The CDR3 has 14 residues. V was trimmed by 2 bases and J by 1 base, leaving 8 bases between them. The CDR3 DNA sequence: TGTGCCAGTAGTATACTAGCGTCCCAAGAGACCCAGTACTTC. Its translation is CASSILASQETQYF.

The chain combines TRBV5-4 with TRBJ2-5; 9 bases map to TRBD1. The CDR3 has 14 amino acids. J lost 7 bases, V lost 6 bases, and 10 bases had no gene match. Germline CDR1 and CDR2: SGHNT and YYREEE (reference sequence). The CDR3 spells CASNAGTGSGTQYF. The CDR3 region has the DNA TGTGCCAGCAACGCCGGGACAGGGTCGGGGACCCAGTACTTC.

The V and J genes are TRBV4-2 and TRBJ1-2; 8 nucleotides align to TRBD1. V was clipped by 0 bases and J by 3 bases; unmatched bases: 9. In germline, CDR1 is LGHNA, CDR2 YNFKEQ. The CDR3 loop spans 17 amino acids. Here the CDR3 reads CASSQDQGRGQDYGYTF. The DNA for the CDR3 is TGTGCCAGCAGCCAAGATCAAGGCAGGGGGCAAGACTATGGCTACACCTTC.

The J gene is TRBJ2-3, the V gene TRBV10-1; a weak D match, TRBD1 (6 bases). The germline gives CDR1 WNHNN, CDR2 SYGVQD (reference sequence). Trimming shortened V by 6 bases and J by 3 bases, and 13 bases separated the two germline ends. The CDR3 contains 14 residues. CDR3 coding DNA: TGCGCCAGCAGCTACAGGGCCGGGACAGATACGCAGTATTTT. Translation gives CASSYRAGTDTQYF.

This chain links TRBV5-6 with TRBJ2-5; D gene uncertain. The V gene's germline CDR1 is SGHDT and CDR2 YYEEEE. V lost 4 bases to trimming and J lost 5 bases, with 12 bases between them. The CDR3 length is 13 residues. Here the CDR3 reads CASSPPHVETQYF. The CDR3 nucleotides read TGTGCCAGCAGCCCCCCCCATGTGGAGACCCAGTACTTC.

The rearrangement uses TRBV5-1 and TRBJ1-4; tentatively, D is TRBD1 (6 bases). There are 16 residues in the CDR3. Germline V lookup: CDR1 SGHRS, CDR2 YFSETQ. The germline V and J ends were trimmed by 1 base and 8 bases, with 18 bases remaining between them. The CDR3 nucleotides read TGCGCCAGCAGCTTGACAGGAAAGGACAGTACAGAAAAACTGTTTTTT. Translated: CASSLTGKDSTEKLFF.

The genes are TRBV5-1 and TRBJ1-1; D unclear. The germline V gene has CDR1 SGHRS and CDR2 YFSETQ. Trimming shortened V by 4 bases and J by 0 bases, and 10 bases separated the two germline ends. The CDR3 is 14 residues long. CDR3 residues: CASSPAGMNTEAFF. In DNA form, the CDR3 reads TGCGCCAGCAGCCCGGCGGGGATGAACACTGAAGCTTTCTTT.

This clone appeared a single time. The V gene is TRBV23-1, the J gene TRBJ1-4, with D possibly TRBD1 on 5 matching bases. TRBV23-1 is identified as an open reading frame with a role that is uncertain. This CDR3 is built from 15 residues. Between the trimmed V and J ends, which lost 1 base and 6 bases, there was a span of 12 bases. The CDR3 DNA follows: TGCGCCAGCAGTCAATACGTGACAGATGATGAAAAACTGTTTTTT. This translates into CASSQYVTDDEKLFF.

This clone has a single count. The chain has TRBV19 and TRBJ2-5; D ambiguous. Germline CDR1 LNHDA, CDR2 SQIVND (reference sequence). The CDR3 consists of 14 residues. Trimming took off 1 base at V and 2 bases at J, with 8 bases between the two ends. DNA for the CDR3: TGTGCCAGTAGTATAGCTTCGGTACAAGAGACCCAGTACTTC. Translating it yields CASSIASVQETQYF.

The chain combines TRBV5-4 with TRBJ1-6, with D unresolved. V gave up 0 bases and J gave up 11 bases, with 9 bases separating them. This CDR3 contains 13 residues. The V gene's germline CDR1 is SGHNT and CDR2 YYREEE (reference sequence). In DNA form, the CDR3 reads TGTGCCAGCAGCTTGGCAGAGGGTGCACCCCTCCACTTT. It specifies CASSLAEGAPLHF.